The 23 T cell receptor beta chains below were found in one sample sequenced in a study of T-cell memory formation after mild COVID-19. MiXCR, run by TCRdb on the 5' RACE reads, gives a single entry per CDR3 protein. The sample yields roughly 600,000 distinct CDR3 sequences, more than 15% seen once. The material sequenced was PBMCs or a T cell subset sorted from them (not recorded which). The receptor source for this set is an adult woman who had mild COVID-19 (a few samples of this study predate the infection). Cell type and time point are not known.

The gene calls are TRBV3-1 and TRBJ1-4; 8 bases agree with TRBD1. V lost 4 bases to trimming and J lost 8 bases; unmatched junction nucleotides: 9. CDR1 is LGHDT and CDR2 is YNNKEL in the germline V gene (reference sequence). This CDR3 is 15 amino acids long. This CDR3 is CASSLGGQGSEKLFF. Written as DNA, the CDR3 is TGTGCCAGCAGCCTCGGCGGACAGGGTAGCGAAAAACTGTTTTTT.

The J gene is TRBJ1-2, the V gene TRBV3-1; tentative D call: TRBD1 (5 bases). Per the germline V gene, CDR1 is LGHDT and CDR2 is YNNKEL (reference sequence). V lost 0 bases to trimming and J lost 3 bases, with 11 bases between them. This CDR3 spans 15 amino acids. CDR3: CASSQEPGTYYGYTF. CDR3 nucleotides: TGTGCCAGCAGCCAAGAACCCGGGACGTACTATGGCTACACCTTC.

There are a few counts of this clonotype. The CDR3 reads CASSYLEPKGGNEQFF. The CDR3 bases are TGTGCCAGCAGTTACCTCGAGCCCAAGGGGGGCAATGAGCAGTTCTTC. This chain uses TRBV6-6 with TRBJ2-1, with D possibly being TRBD1 or TRBD2 (6 bases each). The CDR3 sequence is 16 residues long. Germline CDR1 MNHNY, CDR2 SVGAGI (reference sequence). Trimming shortened V by 2 bases and J by 6 bases, and 17 bases separated the two germline ends.

This clonotype was picked up many times. The V call is TRBV12-3 or TRBV12-4, the J call TRBJ1-2; 7 nucleotides line up with TRBD1. Trimming cost V 5 bases and J 4 bases; bases outside gene matches: 13. The CDR3 runs to 16 residues. CDR3 in amino acids: CASSPGGEVVSYGYTF. CDR3 bases: TGTGCCAGCAGTCCAGGGGGTGAAGTAGTCAGCTATGGCTACACCTTC.

The V and J genes are TRBV20-1 and TRBJ2-1; the match to TRBD2 covers 13 bases. CDR1 DFQATT and CDR2 SNEGSKA come from the germline V gene (reference sequence). V shed 3 bases, J shed 8 bases, and the junction held 10 bases outside the gene matches. The CDR3 is 16 amino acids. CDR3 DNA: TGCAGTGCTAGTGGCGGGACTAGCGGGATTAACCATGAGCAGTTCTTC. Translated, it gives CSASGGTSGINHEQFF.

This clonotype showed up just a few times. The rearrangement joins TRBV24-1 to TRBJ1-6; a weak D match, TRBD1 (6 bases). Germline V gene sequence: CDR1 KGHDR, CDR2 SFDVKD. The CDR3 is 17 amino acids. Trimming shortened V by 4 bases and J by 7 bases, and 19 bases separated the two germline ends. In DNA, the CDR3 is TGTGCCACCAGTGACCTTTCCTCAGGGGTTGTCAATTCACCCCTCCACTTT. Encoded protein: CATSDLSSGVVNSPLHF.

This clonotype was detected a few times. The chain has TRBV4-1 and TRBJ2-7; either TRBD1 or TRBD2 may fit D (5 bases each). The V gene's germline CDR1 is MGHRA and CDR2 YSYEKL. The CDR3 contains 16 residues. V lost 4 bases and J 2 bases, leaving 18 bases between the germline ends. The CDR3, as DNA: TGCGCCAGCAGCCTAGGGACCGACCCGCGAGCCTACGAGCAGTACTTC. As protein: CASSLGTDPRAYEQYF.

This clonotype was counted a few times. This rearrangement joins TRBV29-1 to TRBJ1-1; 7 nucleotides align to TRBD1. The J segment lost 11 bases and the V segment lost 7 bases, leaving 13 bases of the junction unmatched. This CDR3 region has 12 residues. The V gene's germline CDR1 is SQVTM and CDR2 ANQGSEA. This CDR3 reads CSGYTGERGAFF. The CDR3 DNA follows: TGCAGCGGGTATACAGGGGAAAGAGGGGCTTTCTTT.

In its sample, this clonotype was seen a few times. V usage is TRBV7-2 and J usage is TRBJ2-7, with 7 bases aligning to TRBD2. Trimming at V came to 3 bases and at J to 2 bases, leaving 10 bases not matched to a gene. The CDR3 covers 16 residues. CDR1 is SGHTA and CDR2 is FQGNSA in the germline V gene. The CDR3 nucleotides are TGTGCCAGCAGCTTGATGCAGGCTAGCGGCCCCTACGAGCAGTACTTC. This codes for CASSLMQASGPYEQYF.

This clonotype was counted a few times. V gene TRBV18 combines with J gene TRBJ2-2; 13 bases line up with TRBD2. Germline V CDR1 and CDR2: KGHSH, LQKENI. The CDR3 extends over 19 amino acids. The J segment lost 1 base and the V segment lost 3 bases, leaving 8 bases of the junction unmatched. CDR3 DNA: TGTGCCAGCTCACCGCGGACTAGCGGGAGCAGGAGGAACACCGGGGAGCTGTTTTTT. Its translation is CASSPRTSGSRRNTGELFF.

This chain links TRBV20-1 with TRBJ2-2; possible D gene TRBD1, 5 bases. V was cut by 5 bases and J by 0 bases, with 7 bases left in between. The CDR3 length is 13 residues. Germline CDR1 DFQATT, CDR2 SNEGSKA (reference sequence). In DNA, the CDR3 is TGCAGTGCTGGGGCGGCGAACACCGGGGAGCTGTTTTTT. Translating it yields CSAGAANTGELFF.

This clonotype was seen only a few times. This chain links TRBV24-1 with TRBJ2-7; 7 bases line up with TRBD1. Germline assignment: CDR1 KGHDR and CDR2 SFDVKD. This CDR3 comprises 13 residues. Losses at the gene ends were 3 bases for V and 5 bases for J; bases not matched to a gene: 3. DNA of the CDR3: TGTGCCACCAGTGATAACACAGGGGACGAGCAGTACTTC. This codes for CATSDNTGDEQYF.

The CDR3 region is CASGLVPGQGNYGYTF. CDR3 nucleotide sequence: TGTGCTAGTGGTTTGGTACCGGGACAGGGTAACTATGGCTACACCTTC. The V call is TRBV12-5, the J call TRBJ1-2, with TRBD1 identical over 9 bases. V lost 0 bases and J lost 1; bases outside the gene matches: 3. The germline CDR1 and CDR2 sequences are LGHNT and FRNRAP. The CDR3 is 16 amino acids.

J is TRBJ2-1 and V is TRBV3-1, with D perhaps matching TRBD2 (6 bases). The germline V and J ends were trimmed by 5 bases and 6 bases, with 8 bases remaining between them. The CDR3 is made up of 12 amino acids. Germline V lookup: CDR1 LGHDT, CDR2 YNNKEL (reference sequence). CDR3 nucleotides: TGTGCCAGCAGCAGACTAGGCAATGAGCAGTTCTTC. It codes for CASSRLGNEQFF.

This clonotype has only a few counts. This chain joins TRBV7-9 and TRBJ2-7; 7 nucleotides agree with TRBD2. Germline V gene lookup returns CDR1 SEHNR and CDR2 FQNEAQ (reference sequence). The CDR3 runs 13 residues. The trim removed 5 bases at V and 2 bases at J, leaving 3 bases unmatched. In DNA form, the CDR3 reads TGTGCCAGCAGCGCGGGACTAACCTACGAGCAGTACTTC. Amino acid sequence: CASSAGLTYEQYF. The full variable domain, completed using reference TRBV7-9 and TRBJ2-7, is DTGVSQNPRHKITKRGQNVTFRCDPISEHNRLYWYRQTLGQGPEFLTYFQNEAQLEKSRLLSDRFSAERPKGSFSTLEIQRTEQGDSAMYLCASSAGLTYEQYFGPGTRLTVT.

This clonotype came up a few times. The rearrangement links TRBV7-9 to TRBJ1-2, with TRBD1 as a possible D gene (6 bases). Germline V gives CDR1 SEHNR, CDR2 FQNEAQ (reference sequence). The V end lost 5 bases, the J end lost 4 bases, and 14 bases lay between the germline ends. CDR3 size: 14 residues. Written as DNA, the CDR3 is TGTGCCAGCAGCGGGACAACCTGGGGCTATGGCTACACCTTC. Translation gives CASSGTTWGYGYTF.

This clonotype was picked up a small number of times. The chain is built from TRBV5-5 and TRBJ2-7; D not certain. Trimming left V 0 bases short and J 0 bases short, with 10 bases between. The germline gives CDR1 SGHKS, CDR2 YYEKEE (reference sequence). The CDR3 spans 15 residues. Here the CDR3 reads CASSLGPDGSYEQYF. The CDR3 nucleotides are TGTGCCAGCAGCTTGGGCCCGGACGGCTCCTACGAGCAGTACTTC.

The chain employs TRBV21-1 and TRBJ2-7; TRBD2, the table's D call, lacks a check against the DNA. TRBV21-1 is classified as a pseudogene. The CDR3 totals 14 residues. For the CDR3, the DNA is TGTGCCAGCAGCAAAGGGACTAGCTTCTACGAGCAGTACTTC. It is translated as CASSKGTSFYEQYF.

CDR3 nucleotide sequence: TGTGCCAGCGGCCGTCTTATCAATGAGCAGTTCTTC. Translating gives CASGRLINEQFF. The V and J genes are TRBV2 and TRBJ2-1; no clear D. Trimming took off 8 bases at V and 6 bases at J, with 11 bases between the two ends. The CDR3 has 12 amino acids. CDR1 and CDR2 (germline): SNHLY, FYNNEI.

This clonotype was seen only a few times. The rearrangement joins TRBV13 to TRBJ2-5; possible D gene TRBD1, 6 bases. This CDR3 is 16 amino acids long. Trimming removed 1 base from V and 2 bases from J, with 14 bases in between. The germline gives CDR1 PRHDT, CDR2 FYEKMQ (reference sequence). CDR3 sequence (DNA): TGTGCCAGCAGCTTAGTGGCCAGGGGTCTGCAAGAGACCCAGTACTTC. This sequence encodes CASSLVARGLQETQYF.

This clonotype was recorded only once. This sequence joins TRBV12-5 and TRBJ2-5; D is uncertain. Trimming took 3 bases from V and 0 from J, leaving 11 bases between them. Germline CDR1 LGHNT, CDR2 FRNRAP. The CDR3 is 15 residues long. The CDR3 is CASGFPSVYQETQYF. Here the CDR3 DNA reads TGTGCTAGTGGTTTTCCCTCGGTTTACCAAGAGACCCAGTACTTC.

The rearrangement joins TRBV20-1 to TRBJ1-2; 7 nucleotides match TRBD1. J was trimmed by 5 bases and V by 4 bases; bases with no gene match: 10. The germline V gene has CDR1 DFQATT and CDR2 SNEGSKA (reference sequence). The CDR3 loop spans 14 amino acids. CDR3 sequence: CSAISLTGIYGYTF. The CDR3 region has the DNA TGCAGTGCTATAAGCCTGACAGGGATTTATGGCTACACCTTC.

For the CDR3, the DNA is TGTGCCAGCAGTTGGACAGTTCTTTCCTACGAGCAGTACTTC. Its translation: CASSWTVLSYEQYF. The gene calls are TRBV2 and TRBJ2-7; possibly TRBD1 for D (6 bases). The V gene lost 5 bases and the J gene lost 1 base, with 12 bases spanning the gap. There are 14 residues in the CDR3. Germline V lookup: CDR1 SNHLY, CDR2 FYNNEI.